Presented here are 27 T cell receptor beta chains from one specimen sequenced in a study of T-cell reconstitution after alpha-beta-depleted transplantation in children. The TCRbeta library incorporated unique molecular identifiers. One entry per CDR3 protein, called by TCRdb with MiXCR from the PCR reads. The sample consists of some 840,000 distinct CDR3 sequences, around 15% of them appearing once. The sequences come from PBMCs, mostly from graft donor cells, collected 360 days after TCRalphabeta/CD19-depleted stem cell transplant. The receptor source for this set is a male patient younger than 18 who had a stem cell transplant for acute lymphoblastic leukemia, so the T cells may come from the graft donor.

V is TRBV18 and J is TRBJ2-1, with TRBD1 identical over 8 bases. The trim removed 0 bases at V and 3 bases at J, leaving 10 bases unmatched. The V gene's germline CDR1 is KGHSH and CDR2 LQKENI. The CDR3 is 18 amino acids. CDR3 in amino acids: CASSPPAAGGQFYNEQFF. The CDR3 coding sequence is TGTGCCAGCTCACCACCGGCGGCAGGGGGCCAATTCTACAATGAGCAGTTCTTC.

This sequence joins TRBV19 and TRBJ1-1, with TRBD1 matching 8 bases. CDR1 and CDR2 from the germline V gene are LNHDA and SQIVND (reference sequence). This CDR3 region has 15 residues. V was pared by 6 bases and J by 0 bases, with 6 bases of the junction left unmatched. The CDR3 nucleotides are TGTGCCAGTAGAGCGGACAGGGCGCTGAACACTGAAGCTTTCTTT. Translation: CASRADRALNTEAFF. The full variable domain, rest sourced from reference TRBV19 and TRBJ1-1, is DGGITQSPKYLFRKEGQNVTLSCEQNLNHDAMYWYRQDPGQGLRLIYYSQIVNDFQKGDIAEGYSVSREKKESFPLTVTSAQKNPTAFYLCASRADRALNTEAFFGQGTRLTVV.

This clonotype was observed a few times. The chain is built from TRBV5-1 and TRBJ2-2; 8 bases are a match to TRBD2. Germline-derived CDR1 and CDR2 are SGHRS and YFSETQ. Trimming cost V 2 bases and J 2 bases; bases outside gene matches: 2. The CDR3 extends over 15 amino acids. The CDR3 loop is CASSLIAGNTGELFF. The CDR3 region has the DNA TGCGCCAGCAGCTTAATAGCGGGAAACACCGGGGAGCTGTTTTTT.

This clonotype appeared a few times. The gene calls are TRBV4-2 and TRBJ1-2; TRBD1 aligns across 11 bases. CDR3 length equals 17 residues. The V and J ends lost 4 bases and 0 bases, in that order; junction bases with no gene match: 7. Germline V gene sequence: CDR1 LGHNA, CDR2 YNFKEQ. The CDR3 DNA reads as TGTGCCAGCAGCCGCCCGGGGACAGGGGGAGCTAACTATGGCTACACCTTC. It yields the protein CASSRPGTGGANYGYTF.

This clonotype was detected only a few times. The chain joins TRBV20-1 to TRBJ1-1; D may be TRBD1 (5 bases). V was pared by 1 base and J by 0 bases, with 15 bases between. The CDR3 is 16 residues long. Germline loops: CDR1 DFQATT, CDR2 SNEGSKA (reference sequence). DNA of the CDR3: TGCAGTGCTAGAGGCCCGGGACGCAGACTGAACACTGAAGCTTTCTTT. It specifies CSARGPGRRLNTEAFF.

V and J are TRBV18 and TRBJ2-5; TRBD2 agrees at 7 bases. The CDR3 runs 16 residues. Germline lookup yields CDR1 KGHSH and CDR2 LQKENI. V lost 1 base to trimming and J lost 2 bases; unmatched junction nucleotides: 7. The CDR3 nucleotides are TGTGCCAGCTCACCACAACTAGCGTGGGCTCAAGAGACCCAGTACTTC. Translating it yields CASSPQLAWAQETQYF. Based on the CDR3 plus reference TRBV18 and TRBJ2-5, the full variable domain is NAGVMQNPRHLVRRRGQEARLRCSPMKGHSHVYWYRQLPEEGLKFMVYLQKENIIDESGMPKERFSAEFPKEGPSILRIQQVVRGDSAAYFCASSPQLAWAQETQYFGPGTRLLVL.

This clonotype occurred many times. The chain carries TRBV15 and TRBJ2-7; the D gene is possibly TRBD2 (6 bases). The CDR3 totals 17 residues. Trimming left V 1 base short and J 3 bases short, with 19 bases between. Germline loops: CDR1 LNHNV, CDR2 YYDKDF (reference sequence). The CDR3 coding sequence is TGTGCCACCAGCAGAGTAGGGAGCGGGCGTCCTGTCTACGAGCAGTACTTC. This gives the protein CATSRVGSGRPVYEQYF.

This chain links TRBV4-2 with TRBJ2-7; TRBD2 is a possible D gene (6 bases). The V end lost 0 bases, the J end lost 4 bases, and 13 bases lay between the germline ends. Germline V CDR1 and CDR2: LGHNA, YNFKEQ. This CDR3 has 15 residues. The CDR3: CASSQDGGSLYEQYF. In nucleotides, the CDR3 is TGTGCCAGCAGCCAAGATGGGGGGTCCCTTTACGAGCAGTACTTC.

The chain recombines TRBV18 with TRBJ2-7, with 7 positions matching TRBD2. The germline V gene encodes CDR1 KGHSH and CDR2 LQKENI. This CDR3 has 16 residues. After removal of 1 base from V and 0 bases from J, the junction contained 6 bases not matched to a gene. The DNA of the CDR3 is TGTGCCAGCTCACCACGGGTTAGCGGGCCCTCCTACGAGCAGTACTTC. Amino acid sequence: CASSPRVSGPSYEQYF.

This clonotype was found many times. The chain's CDR3 is CASIDLPGRYYNEQFF. DNA of the CDR3: TGCGCCAGCATTGACTTACCGGGACGTTACTACAATGAGCAGTTCTTC. The chain couples TRBV10-2 to TRBJ2-1; D might be TRBD1 or TRBD2, each matching 5 bases. V lost 7 bases and J 3 bases, leaving 19 bases between the germline ends. Germline CDR1 reads WSHSY; CDR2 reads SAAADI. This CDR3 is built from 16 residues.

This clonotype was seen more than once but under ten times. This sequence joins TRBV12-3 or TRBV12-4 and TRBJ1-1; the D gene is possibly TRBD1 (5 bases). V was cut by 6 bases and J by 4 bases, with 12 bases left in between. The CDR3 has 13 amino acids. In nucleotides, the CDR3 is TGTGCCAGCAGCCTGGGGACGGTCACTGAAGCTTTCTTT. Its translation is CASSLGTVTEAFF.

This clonotype was seen many times. The chain links TRBV5-1 to TRBJ2-7; TRBD1 matches 7 bases. This CDR3 has 15 residues. J lost 0 bases, V lost 0 bases, and 3 bases had no gene match. Germline V gene sequence: CDR1 SGHRS, CDR2 YFSETQ. The CDR3 DNA follows: TGCGCCAGCAGCTTGGGGGGGACAGCCTCCTACGAGCAGTACTTC. Protein product: CASSLGGTASYEQYF.

CDR3 DNA sequence: TGTGCCAGTAGTATAGATCTGAGAAATGAGCAGTTCTTC. It translates to CASSIDLRNEQFF. This chain uses TRBV19 with TRBJ2-1; D ambiguous. This CDR3 comprises 13 residues. Trimming pared 0 bases from V and 7 bases from J, leaving 7 bases between. Germline V gives CDR1 LNHDA, CDR2 SQIVND (reference sequence).

This clonotype came up a few times. V is TRBV29-1 and J is TRBJ2-3; D may be TRBD1 (5 bases). The V end was cut by 6 bases, the J end by 6 bases, with 22 bases between. The germline gives CDR1 SQVTM, CDR2 ANQGSEA. The CDR3 sequence is 15 residues long. Here the CDR3 reads CSVTGWAGKLDTQYF. CDR3 coding DNA: TGCAGCGTAACCGGCTGGGCAGGGAAACTGGATACGCAGTATTTT.

This chain uses TRBV5-1 with TRBJ2-1, with D possibly being TRBD1 or TRBD2 (5 bases each). Trimming removed 0 bases at V and 5 bases at J, with 15 bases between. Germline assignment: CDR1 SGHRS and CDR2 YFSETQ. The CDR3 is 16 amino acids. The CDR3 reads CASSLVPVRGDNEQFF. The CDR3 DNA reads as TGCGCCAGCAGCTTGGTGCCCGTCAGAGGGGACAATGAGCAGTTCTTC.

The chain links TRBV4-1 to TRBJ2-1, with 7 bases that match TRBD2. CDR3 length equals 21 residues. The trim removed 4 bases at V and 2 bases at J, leaving 23 bases unmatched. Germline V gene lookup returns CDR1 MGHRA and CDR2 YSYEKL. The CDR3 bases are TGCGCCAGCAGCCCTTATCTCGGGGGGACTATCCTAAAGTCCCCCTACAATGAGCAGTTCTTC. As protein: CASSPYLGGTILKSPYNEQFF.

V is TRBV12-3 or TRBV12-4 and J is TRBJ2-5, with 10 nucleotides matching TRBD2. This CDR3 region has 14 residues. V dropped 6 bases and J dropped 5; count of bases not matched to a gene: 6. CDR3 bases: TGTGCCAGCAGGGTACGAGCGGGAGGGGAGACCCAGTACTTC. Protein sequence: CASRVRAGGETQYF.

This rearrangement joins TRBV2 to TRBJ2-5, with D perhaps matching TRBD2 (5 bases). Trimming cost V 2 bases and J 1 base, with 11 bases left between them. CDR3 length: 15 amino acids. Germline values: CDR1 SNHLY, CDR2 FYNNEI. The CDR3 DNA reads as TGTGCCAGCAGTGAATATTCCGGGGTCCAAGAGACCCAGTACTTC. Translating gives CASSEYSGVQETQYF.

This clonotype has only a few counts. This chain links TRBV11-2 with TRBJ2-5; 12 bases fit TRBD2. The CDR3 is 15 amino acids. The V gene's germline CDR1 is SGHAT and CDR2 FQNNGV. The ends lost 6 bases at V and 4 bases at J; junction bases unmatched: 6. CDR3 sequence reads: CASRLATSGRETQYF. The CDR3 nucleotides read TGTGCCAGCAGGCTAGCGACTAGCGGGAGAGAGACCCAGTACTTC.

This clonotype appeared a few times. The chain links TRBV12-3 or TRBV12-4 to TRBJ2-7; a possible D gene is TRBD2 (5 bases). The V end lost 3 bases, the J end lost 5 bases, and 8 bases lay between the germline ends. This CDR3 contains 12 residues. The CDR3 region is CASSFGMHEQYF. Written as DNA, the CDR3 is TGTGCCAGCAGTTTCGGGATGCACGAGCAGTACTTC.

The J gene is TRBJ2-5, the V gene TRBV20-1, with D perhaps matching TRBD2 (5 bases). Trimming removed 0 bases from V and 7 bases from J, with 15 bases in between. Germline CDR1 reads DFQATT; CDR2 reads SNEGSKA (reference sequence). The CDR3 spans 14 residues. As DNA, the CDR3 is TGCAGTGCTAGAGATCCCCGAGCCCGGGGGACCCAGTACTTC. Its protein product is CSARDPRARGTQYF.

The chain joins TRBV12-3 or TRBV12-4 to TRBJ1-5; D gene uncertain. CDR3 length: 16 amino acids. V gave up 3 bases and J gave up 14 bases, with 26 bases separating them. The CDR3 sequence: CASSFGVTVVVPPEHF. The CDR3 DNA follows: TGTGCCAGCAGTTTTGGGGTCACAGTCGTCGTCCCCCCAGAGCATTTT.

A few counts support this clonotype. The chain uses TRBV11-2 and TRBJ2-1; no definite D call. Trimming left V 4 bases short and J 6 bases short, with 22 bases between. This CDR3 is built from 17 residues. The germline V gene has CDR1 SGHAT and CDR2 FQNNGV. This CDR3 reads CASSWPKIRLLRNEQFF. CDR3 sequence (DNA): TGTGCCAGCAGCTGGCCTAAGATCCGACTCCTGCGCAATGAGCAGTTCTTC.

The gene calls are TRBV5-1 and TRBJ2-1; unclear D gene. CDR1 is SGHRS and CDR2 is YFSETQ in the germline V gene. This CDR3 region has 18 residues. V was cut by 6 bases and J by 2 bases, with 24 bases left in between. CDR3 region: CASTPTVPSWSTYNEQFF. CDR3 bases: TGCGCCAGCACCCCGACTGTACCGAGCTGGAGCACCTACAATGAGCAGTTCTTC.

This clonotype was seen only a few times. The V gene is TRBV10-2, the J gene TRBJ2-2; weak D call: TRBD1 (5 bases). Deletions cut 7 bases from V and 1 base from J, with 10 bases between. CDR1 is WSHSY, CDR2 SAAADI, per germline. CDR3 length equals 14 residues. CDR3 loop: CASKTGMNTGELFF. The CDR3 DNA sequence: TGCGCCAGCAAAACAGGCATGAACACCGGGGAGCTGTTTTTT.

This rearrangement joins TRBV7-9 to TRBJ2-1, with TRBD2 matching 11 bases. This CDR3 has 14 amino acids. Trimming took 6 bases from V and 8 from J; bases not matched to a gene: 6. Germline CDR1 reads SEHNR; CDR2 reads FQNEAQ (reference sequence). The CDR3 nucleotides read TGTGCCAGCAGAGCTAGCGGGAGGTTGTATGAGCAGTTCTTC. Encoded protein: CASRASGRLYEQFF. Full variable domain (outside the CDR3, taken from reference TRBV7-9 and TRBJ2-1): DTGVSQNPRHKITKRGQNVTFRCDPISEHNRLYWYRQTLGQGPEFLTYFQNEAQLEKSRLLSDRFSAERPKGSFSTLEIQRTEQGDSAMYLCASRASGRLYEQFFGPGTRLTVL.

This clonotype was found many times. The chain combines TRBV9 with TRBJ2-7; D gene unclear. CDR3 length: 13 amino acids. CDR1 and CDR2 from the germline V gene are SGDLS and YYNGEE. The V end lost 0 bases, the J end lost 6 bases, and 10 bases lay between the germline ends. For the CDR3, the DNA is TGTGCCAGCAGCGTAGCTTTGTTCCGCGAGCAGTACTTC. It is translated as CASSVALFREQYF.